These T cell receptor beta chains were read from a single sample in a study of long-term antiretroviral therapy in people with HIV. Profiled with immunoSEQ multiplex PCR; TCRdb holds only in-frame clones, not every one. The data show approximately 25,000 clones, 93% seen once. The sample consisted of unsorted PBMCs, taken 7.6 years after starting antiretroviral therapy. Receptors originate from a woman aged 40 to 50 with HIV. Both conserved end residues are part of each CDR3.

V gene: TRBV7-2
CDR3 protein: CASSFQGQETQYF

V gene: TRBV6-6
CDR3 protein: CASSYSQRKGEKLFF

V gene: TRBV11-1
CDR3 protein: CASSFTGTGGAAFF

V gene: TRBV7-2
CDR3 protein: CASSLAWGQETQYF

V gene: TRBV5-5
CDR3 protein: CASSLRGGASAESNQPQHF

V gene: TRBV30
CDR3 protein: CAWSAGNQPQHF

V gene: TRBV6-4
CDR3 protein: CASSPDEGRTEAFF

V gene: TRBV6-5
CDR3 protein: CASSYSGQKYGYTF

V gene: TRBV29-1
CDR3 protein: CSGLTGATEAFF

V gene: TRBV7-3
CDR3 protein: CASSDFGGAGETQYF

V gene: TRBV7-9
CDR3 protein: CASRSNRDRATGELFF

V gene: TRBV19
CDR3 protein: CASKSEETQYF

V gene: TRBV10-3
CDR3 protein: CAISGQGAPADTQYF

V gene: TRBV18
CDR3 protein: CASSPQSREGETQYF

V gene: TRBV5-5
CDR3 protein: CASSPLRGTLNTEAFF

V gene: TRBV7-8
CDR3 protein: CASSSLGTGHYEQYF

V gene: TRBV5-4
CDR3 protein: CASSLDEGVGGGTF

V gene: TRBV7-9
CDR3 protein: CASSLAQGSRGANVLTF

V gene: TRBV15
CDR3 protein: CATSSRGTEAFF

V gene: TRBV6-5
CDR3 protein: CASSYGGNTEAFF

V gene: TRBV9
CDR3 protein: CASSYRDLGETQYF

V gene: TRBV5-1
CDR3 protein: CASSLGQGGYNEQFF

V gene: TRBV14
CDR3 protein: CASSQDENSPLHF

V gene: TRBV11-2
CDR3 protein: CASSTQGSYNSPLHF

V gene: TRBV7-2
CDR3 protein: CASSLVPGDNQPQHF

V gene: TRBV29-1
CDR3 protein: CSVDPSGAQYF

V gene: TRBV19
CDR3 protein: CASSNGVYGYTF

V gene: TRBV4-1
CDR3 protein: CASSQDVRNTEAFF

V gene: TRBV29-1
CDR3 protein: CSVEDPGSGNTIYF

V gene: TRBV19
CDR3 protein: CASSIDRDIYGYTF

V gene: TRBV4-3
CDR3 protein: CASSLLAVDSADTQYF

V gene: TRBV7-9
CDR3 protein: CASSLTVLQYF

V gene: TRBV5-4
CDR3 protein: CASSWRDREDYGYTF

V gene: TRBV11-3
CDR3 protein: CASSEGQGSSDNSPLHF

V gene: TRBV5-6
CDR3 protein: CASSWRGVEKLFF

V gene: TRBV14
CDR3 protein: CASSPTGTNEKLFF

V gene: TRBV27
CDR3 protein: CATSSLRDSTEAFF